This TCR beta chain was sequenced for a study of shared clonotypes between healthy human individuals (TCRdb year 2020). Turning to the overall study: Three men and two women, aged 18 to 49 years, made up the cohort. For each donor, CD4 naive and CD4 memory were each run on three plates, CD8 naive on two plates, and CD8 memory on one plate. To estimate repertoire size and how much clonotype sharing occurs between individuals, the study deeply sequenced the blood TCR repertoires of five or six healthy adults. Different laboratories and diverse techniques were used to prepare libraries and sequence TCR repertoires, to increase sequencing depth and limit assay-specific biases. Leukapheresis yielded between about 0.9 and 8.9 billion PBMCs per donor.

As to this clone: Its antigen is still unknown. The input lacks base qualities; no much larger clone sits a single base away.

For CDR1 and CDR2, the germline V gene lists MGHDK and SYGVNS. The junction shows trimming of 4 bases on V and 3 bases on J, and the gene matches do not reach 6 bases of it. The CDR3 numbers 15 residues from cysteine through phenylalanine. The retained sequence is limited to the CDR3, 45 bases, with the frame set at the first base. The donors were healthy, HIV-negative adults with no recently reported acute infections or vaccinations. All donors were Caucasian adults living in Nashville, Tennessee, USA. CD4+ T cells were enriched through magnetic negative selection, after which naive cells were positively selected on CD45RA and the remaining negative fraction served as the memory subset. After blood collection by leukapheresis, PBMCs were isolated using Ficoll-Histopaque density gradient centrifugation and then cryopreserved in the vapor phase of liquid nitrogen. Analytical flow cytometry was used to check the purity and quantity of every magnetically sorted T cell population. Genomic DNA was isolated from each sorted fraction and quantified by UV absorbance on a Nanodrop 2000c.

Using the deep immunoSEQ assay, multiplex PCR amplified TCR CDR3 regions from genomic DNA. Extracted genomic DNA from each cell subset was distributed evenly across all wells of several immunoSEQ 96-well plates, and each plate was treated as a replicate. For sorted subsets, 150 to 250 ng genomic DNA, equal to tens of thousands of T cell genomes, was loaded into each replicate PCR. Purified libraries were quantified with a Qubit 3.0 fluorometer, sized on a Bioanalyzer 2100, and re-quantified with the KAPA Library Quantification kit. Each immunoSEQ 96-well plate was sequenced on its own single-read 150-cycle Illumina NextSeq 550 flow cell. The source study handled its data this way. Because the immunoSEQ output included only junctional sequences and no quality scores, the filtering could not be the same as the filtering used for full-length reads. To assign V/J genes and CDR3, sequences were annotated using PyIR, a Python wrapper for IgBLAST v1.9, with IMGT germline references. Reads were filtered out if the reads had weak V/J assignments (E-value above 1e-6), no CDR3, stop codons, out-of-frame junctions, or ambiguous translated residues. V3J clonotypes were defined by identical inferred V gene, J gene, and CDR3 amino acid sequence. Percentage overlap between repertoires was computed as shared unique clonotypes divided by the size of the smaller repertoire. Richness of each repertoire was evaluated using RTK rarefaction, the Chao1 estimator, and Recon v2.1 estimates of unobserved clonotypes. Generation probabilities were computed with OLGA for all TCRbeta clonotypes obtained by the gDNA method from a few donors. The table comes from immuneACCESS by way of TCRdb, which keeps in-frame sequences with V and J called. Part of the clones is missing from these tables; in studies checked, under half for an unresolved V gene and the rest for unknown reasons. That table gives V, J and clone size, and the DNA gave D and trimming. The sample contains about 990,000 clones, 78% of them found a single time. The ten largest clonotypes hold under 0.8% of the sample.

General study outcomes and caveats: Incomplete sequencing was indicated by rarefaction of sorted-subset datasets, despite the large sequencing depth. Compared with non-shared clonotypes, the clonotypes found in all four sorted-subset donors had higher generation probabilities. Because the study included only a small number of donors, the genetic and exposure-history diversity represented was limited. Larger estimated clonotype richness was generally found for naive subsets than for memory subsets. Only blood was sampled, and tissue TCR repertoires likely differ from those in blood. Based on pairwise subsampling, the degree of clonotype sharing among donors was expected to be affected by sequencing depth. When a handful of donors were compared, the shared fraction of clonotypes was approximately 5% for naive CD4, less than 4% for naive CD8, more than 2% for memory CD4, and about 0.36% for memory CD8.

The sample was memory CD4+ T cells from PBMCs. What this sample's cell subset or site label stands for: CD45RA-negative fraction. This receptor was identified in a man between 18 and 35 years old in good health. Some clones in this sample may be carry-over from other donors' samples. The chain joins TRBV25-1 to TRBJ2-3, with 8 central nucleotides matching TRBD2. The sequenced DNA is TGTGCCAGCAGTGCGGGCGGCGGGAGGACAGATACGCAGTATTTT. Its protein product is CASSAGGGRTDTQYF.